This T cell receptor (beta chain) emerged from a study of response to subunit inactivated influenza vaccine. In TCRdb, the RT-PCR reads were re-called with MiXCR into one record per CDR3 protein. The sample lists 150,000 or so distinct CDR3 sequences, about a tenth occurring once. This clonotype was picked up a small number of times. CDR1 and CDR2 from the germline V gene are DFQATT and SNEGSKA (reference sequence). The CDR3 loop spans 16 amino acids. V dropped 0 bases and J dropped 2 bases, with 14 bases sitting between them. This chain links TRBV20-1 with TRBJ1-5; tentatively, D is TRBD1 (5 bases). This clonotype originated in a man over 45 who received an inactivated influenza vaccine. The sample in question was non-naive T cells sorted from PBMCs, obtained roughly 46 days after vaccination. CDR3 in DNA: TGCAGTGCTAGAGAGAGACAGCTGCGGGGCAATCAGCCCCAGCATTTT. This sequence encodes CSARERQLRGNQPQHF.